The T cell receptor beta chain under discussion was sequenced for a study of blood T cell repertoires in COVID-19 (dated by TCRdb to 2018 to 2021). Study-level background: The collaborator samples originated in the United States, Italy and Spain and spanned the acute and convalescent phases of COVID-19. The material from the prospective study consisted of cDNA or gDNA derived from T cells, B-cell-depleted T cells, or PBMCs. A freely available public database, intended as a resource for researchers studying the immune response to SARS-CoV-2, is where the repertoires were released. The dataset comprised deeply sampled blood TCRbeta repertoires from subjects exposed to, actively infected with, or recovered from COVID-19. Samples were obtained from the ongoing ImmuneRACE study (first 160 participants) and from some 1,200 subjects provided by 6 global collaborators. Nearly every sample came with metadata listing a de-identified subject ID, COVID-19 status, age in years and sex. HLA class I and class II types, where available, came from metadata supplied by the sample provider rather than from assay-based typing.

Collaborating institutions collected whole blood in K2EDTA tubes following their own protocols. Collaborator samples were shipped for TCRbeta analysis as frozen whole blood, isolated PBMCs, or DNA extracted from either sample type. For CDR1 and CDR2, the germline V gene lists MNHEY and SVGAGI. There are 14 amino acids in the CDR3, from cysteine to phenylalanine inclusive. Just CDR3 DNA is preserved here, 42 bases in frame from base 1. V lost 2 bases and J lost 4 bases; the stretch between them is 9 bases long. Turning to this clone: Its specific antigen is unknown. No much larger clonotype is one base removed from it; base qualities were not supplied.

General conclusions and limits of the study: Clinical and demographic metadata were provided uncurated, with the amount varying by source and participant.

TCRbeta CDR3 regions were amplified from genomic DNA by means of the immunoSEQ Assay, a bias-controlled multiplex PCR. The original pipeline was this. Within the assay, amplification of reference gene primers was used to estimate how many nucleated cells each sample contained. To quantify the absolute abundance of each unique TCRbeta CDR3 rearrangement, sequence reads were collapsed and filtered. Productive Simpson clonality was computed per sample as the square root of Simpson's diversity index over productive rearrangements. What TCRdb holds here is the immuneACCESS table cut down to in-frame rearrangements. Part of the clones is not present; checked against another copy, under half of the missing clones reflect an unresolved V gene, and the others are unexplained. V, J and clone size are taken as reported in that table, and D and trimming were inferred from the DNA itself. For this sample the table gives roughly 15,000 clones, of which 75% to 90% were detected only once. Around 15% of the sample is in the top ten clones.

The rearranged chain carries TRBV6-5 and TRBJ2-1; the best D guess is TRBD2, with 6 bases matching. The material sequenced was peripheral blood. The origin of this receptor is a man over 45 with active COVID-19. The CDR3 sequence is CASSYAEGYNEQFF. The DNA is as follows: TGTGCCAGCAGTTACGCGGAGGGGTACAATGAGCAGTTCTTC.